The TCR beta chain described here comes from a study of blood T cells in healthy people across ages. Study as a whole: When template switching was applied, about one barcoded beta molecule was captured per two T cells. The study's findings and limits: Donor CMV status was unknown, possibly confounding expanded clonotype changes. Diversity of TCR beta per million T cells declined in a roughly linear way with age.

Sample-barcoded 5' priming and a J-beta primer mix drove a second PCR of roughly 6 to 12 cycles. Template switching added a 12-random-nucleotide identifier to every cDNA molecule. TCRdb independently ran MiXCR on the 5' RACE reads; one entry per CDR3 protein. There are over 950,000 distinct CDR3 sequences in the sample; around two fifths occur only once, and less than 15% lies in the top ten. On this clonotype itself: The antigen is unknown.

The CDR3 has 14 residues. Per the germline V gene, CDR1 is SGHTA and CDR2 is FQGNSA. Trimming took 1 base from V and 12 from J; bases not matched to a gene: 8. The clonotype originates from a man aged 18 to 29 in good health. The sequenced material came from blood. This sequence joins TRBV7-2 and TRBJ2-1; 8 nucleotides match TRBD1. CDR3 DNA: TGTGCCAGCAGCTTAGATAATACAGGGGGGTGGCAGTTCTTC. It yields the protein CASSLDNTGGWQFF.